This TCR beta chain was recorded in a study of shared clonotypes between healthy human individuals. Overall study context: The study enrolled a couple of women and a few men aged 18 to 49.

Only in-frame clones appear in the TCRdb table, and some are missing; sequencing was by immunoSEQ multiplex PCR. The data hold about 1.1 million clones, with around 78% observed a single time. Sequenced: memory CD4+ T cells from PBMCs. Subset indicated: CD45RA-negative fraction. This receptor was obtained from a man younger than 35 in good health. Some clones in this sample may be carry-over from other donors' samples.

The CDR3 sequence is CASCPGTSGQETQYF. The CDR3 DNA is TGTGCCAGCTGTCCAGGGACTAGCGGACAAGAGACCCAGTACTTC. The chain combines TRBV5-6 with TRBJ2-5, with 11 bases identical to TRBD2. The CDR3 length is 15 residues. Germline-derived CDR1 and CDR2 are SGHDT and YYEEEE. V lost 7 bases, J lost 2 bases, and 7 bases stayed unmatched.